This entry is about one TCR beta chain. Germline V CDR1 and CDR2: SGHAT, FQNNGV. The CDR3 has 16 amino acids. V lost 4 bases and J lost 6; bases outside the gene matches: 7. The sample comes from a study of molecular identifiers for immune sequencing clone quantification. TCRdb fed the PCR reads into MiXCR, producing one record per CDR3 protein. The table lists around 300,000 distinct CDR3 sequences, roughly 24% of them singletons. The V gene is TRBV11-2, the J gene TRBJ1-6; 9 nucleotides match TRBD1. The sequence came from a human donor in good health. Some libraries in this study had Jurkat cell RNA spiked in. The sequencing input was naive CD8+ T cells from blood, with Jurkat cell RNA spiked in. The subset is: FACS-sorted CD8+CD4-CCR7+CD45RA+ naive T cells. The CDR3 region is CASSWTGVLANSPLHF. CDR3 coding DNA: TGTGCCAGCAGCTGGACAGGGGTTTTAGCTAATTCACCCCTCCACTTT.